The clone carrying this T cell receptor (beta chain) was recorded at least ten times. Antigen unknown. The data were obtained in a study of T cell repertoires in cytomegalovirus infection. Study in general: Both a matching HLA type and CMV infection were indicated by public TCR beta signatures.

Study findings and constraints: HLA-C-restricted CMV clonotypes gave the most frequent clonotype in two of eight donors. Individuals carrying CMV plus the relevant HLA were identified by cumulative frequency of public TCR beta families.

In TCRdb, the reads were re-called with MiXCR into one record per CDR3 protein. The sample has around 350,000 distinct CDR3 sequences; 15% to 20% are singletons. The CDR3 contains 13 residues. V was clipped by 6 bases and J by 2 bases, with 10 bases between them. From germline, CDR1 is MNHEY and CDR2 SVGEGT. The clonotype originates from a human donor in good health (CMV status not recorded). Some clones in this sample may be carry-over from other donors' samples. The chain combines TRBV6-2 or TRBV6-3 with TRBJ1-2; possibly TRBD1 for D (6 bases). Sequenced input: PBMCs. As DNA, the CDR3 is TGTGCCAGCAGCCAGGGGTTCAACTATGGCTACACCTTC. It codes for CASSQGFNYGYTF.